This is a list of T cell receptor beta chains from one sample in a study of blood T cell repertoires in COVID-19. The repertoire was sequenced with immunoSEQ multiplex PCR; TCRdb's copy has only in-frame clones and lacks some. Altogether approximately 220,000 clones are present, approximately 80% being singletons, with the ten largest covering roughly 30%. Source material: peripheral blood. All receptors derive from a man aged 40-55 years with acute or convalescent COVID-19. Each CDR3 is given with its conserved first and last residue. A D gene is named only where the DNA matches it firmly. Clone size appears in some rows only: once, few, many, or a class for an expanded clone.

>NA|TRBJ2-7|TRBV7-2|NA
TGTGCCAGCAGCTCCCAAGGAGGCAGCTCCTACGAGCAGTACTTC
CASSSQGGSSYEQYF
>NA|TRBJ1-1|TRBV9|TRBD1
TGTGCCAGCAGCGTCACAAGACAGGGGACTGAAGCTTTCTTT
CASSVTRQGTEAFF
>NA|TRBJ2-1|TRBV19|NA
TGTGCCAGTAGTATAGGTCCGGGCTACAATGAGCAGTTCTTC
CASSIGPGYNEQFF
>few|TRBJ2-2|TRBV2|TRBD2
TGTGCCAGCAGTCAAGGACTAGCGGGGAACACCGGGGAGCTGTTTTTT
CASSQGLAGNTGELFF
>NA|TRBJ2-2|TRBV3-1/TRBV3-2|TRBD2
TGTGCCAGCAGCCAAGCGTTGACTAGCGGTTCCGGGGAGCTGTTTTTT
CASSQALTSGSGELFF
>NA|TRBJ2-1|TRBV11-2|TRBD2
TGTGCCAGCAGCTTAAACCGACTAGCGGGGAATGAGCAGTTCTTC
CASSLNRLAGNEQFF
>NA|TRBJ2-2|TRBV30|NA
TGTGCCTGGATGCCAATTAGGGACTCCACCGGGGAGCTGTTTTTT
CAWMPIRDSTGELFF
>NA|TRBJ2-7|TRBV6-5|NA
TGTGCCGCGGGTGTTTACGCGGGGACCGGCTCCGAGCAGTACTTC
CAAGVYAGTGSEQYF
>NA|TRBJ1-2|TRBV2|TRBD1
TGTGCCAGCAGTCCCTGGGGGACAGGGATCTCTGGCTACACCTTC
CASSPWGTGISGYTF
>NA|TRBJ1-1|TRBV6-6|NA
TGTGCCAGCAGTGGACAGATGAACACTGAAGCTTTCTTT
CASSGQMNTEAFF
>NA|TRBJ2-3|TRBV6-4|NA
TGTGCCAGCGCGGCCCTCCCCGGCGGTTCAGATACGCAGTATTTT
CASAALPGGSDTQYF
>once|TRBJ2-2|TRBV19|NA
TGTGCCAGTAACGGACTCCGAAACACCGGGGAGCTGTTTTTT
CASNGLRNTGELFF
>NA|TRBJ2-5|TRBV7-2|NA
TGTGCCAGCAGCTTAGGCGCGGAAGAGACCCAGTACTTC
CASSLGAEETQYF
>few|TRBJ2-1|TRBV7-9|NA
TGTGCCAGCAGCTTTTCTTTGGGGGAGGAGGAGCAGTTCTTC
CASSFSLGEEEQFF
>NA|TRBJ2-1|TRBV24-1|TRBD2
TGTGCCACCAGTGATTTTAAGGCGGGAGGCTACAATGAGCAGTTCTTC
CATSDFKAGGYNEQFF
>NA|TRBJ2-1|TRBV27|NA
TGTGCCAGCATCCTTAACAATGAGCAGTTCTTC
CASILNNEQFF
>NA|TRBJ1-1|TRBV19|TRBD1
TGTGCCAGCAATATTTTCTGGGACAGGGGGAACACTGAAGCTTTCTTT
CASNIFWDRGNTEAFF
>NA|TRBJ2-5|TRBV7-3|NA
TGTGCCAGCAGCTTAATTGCCGGGGGTCAAGAGACCCAGTACTTC
CASSLIAGGQETQYF
>NA|TRBJ2-1|TRBV12-5|TRBD2
TGTGCTAGTGGTTTGCCCCAGGGAGGGTACAATGAGCAGTTCTTC
CASGLPQGGYNEQFF
>once|TRBJ1-5|TRBV10-3|TRBD1
TGTGCCATCAGCACCGGCAGGGGGGTTCAGCCCCAGCATTTT
CAISTGRGVQPQHF
>NA|TRBJ2-2|TRBV19|TRBD2
TGTGCCAGCACGGTGGCGGGACGCAGCGGGGGCACCGGGGAGCTGTTTTTT
CASTVAGRSGGTGELFF
>NA|TRBJ1-1|TRBV4-3|TRBD1
TGCGCCAGCAGTGGCGGGCAGGGGGACACTGAAGCTTTCTTT
CASSGGQGDTEAFF
>NA|TRBJ2-5|TRBV6-5|NA
TGTGCCAGCAGTTACGGACGGCTGGGGCAGACCCAGTACTTC
CASSYGRLGQTQYF
>NA|TRBJ2-3|TRBV11-2|NA
TGTGCCAGCAAGCCCCTGACTAGCACAGATACGCAGTATTTT
CASKPLTSTDTQYF
>NA|TRBJ2-1|TRBV19|TRBD2
TGTGCCAGTAGTAGGCCTAGCGGAGGCTCCAATGAGCAGTTCTTC
CASSRPSGGSNEQFF
>NA|TRBJ2-5|TRBV2|NA
TGTGCCAGCAGCCGGGAGACCCAGTACTTC
CASSRETQYF
>NA|TRBJ2-2|TRBV3-1/TRBV3-2|TRBD1
TGTGCCAGCAGCGCAGGGGGCGCGGGCACCGGGGAGCTGTTTTTT
CASSAGGAGTGELFF
>NA|TRBJ1-6|TRBV5-1|TRBD1
TGCGCCAGCAGCTTCCGTGGGACAGATACATCCTCACCCCTCCACTTT
CASSFRGTDTSSPLHF
>NA|TRBJ1-2|TRBV19|NA
TGTGCCAGTAGTGGGGCTGGCTACACCTTC
CASSGAGYTF
>NA|TRBJ1-2|TRBV7-9|TRBD1
TGTGCCAGCAGCTTTCTGGGGGACAGGACGGACTATGGCTACACCTTC
CASSFLGDRTDYGYTF
>NA|TRBJ1-4|TRBV4-1|NA
TGCGCCAGCAGCCCACAGGGCCTTAATGAAAAACTGTTTTTT
CASSPQGLNEKLFF
>NA|TRBJ1-5|TRBV7-8|NA
TGTGCCAGCAGCTTAGGAGGAAGGGGAAATCAGCCCCAGCATTTT
CASSLGGRGNQPQHF
>NA|TRBJ1-2|TRBV3-1/TRBV3-2|NA
TGTGCCAGCAGCCAACGGGAAGATGGCTACACCTTC
CASSQREDGYTF
>few|TRBJ2-7|TRBV5-1|TRBD1
TGCGCCAGCAGCTCAACAGGGGTTGGCGAGCAGTACTTC
CASSSTGVGEQYF
>NA|TRBJ1-2|TRBV20-1|NA
TGCAGTGCTAGTTTTGATATGGAGGAGTACTTCTATGGCTACACGTTC
CSASFDMEEYFYGYTF
>NA|TRBJ2-5|TRBV5-1|NA
TGCGCCAGCAGCGTCCCCGGGAGCCAAGAGACCCAGTACTTC
CASSVPGSQETQYF
>NA|TRBJ2-1|TRBV6-5|NA
TGTGCCAGCAGTCAAAACAATGAGCAGTTCTTC
CASSQNNEQFF
>NA|TRBJ2-7|TRBV15|TRBD2
TGTGCCACCAGCACCTCCCGGGGCGGGAGCTACGAGCAGTACTTC
CATSTSRGGSYEQYF
>NA|TRBJ1-5|TRBV10-3|NA
TGTGCCATCAGTGGACAGAAAGATAGCAATCAGCCCCAGCATTTT
CAISGQKDSNQPQHF
>NA|TRBJ2-7|TRBV18|NA
TGTGCCAGCTCACCGGCGAGAGGCCGCGAGCAGTACTTC
CASSPARGREQYF
>NA|TRBJ1-1|TRBV6-5|TRBD1
TGTGCCAGCGCTGTCGGGACAGGAGTTACTGAAGCTTTCTTT
CASAVGTGVTEAFF